This passage covers 28 T cell receptor beta chains from one sample sequenced in a study of T-cell memory formation after mild COVID-19. In TCRdb, the 5' RACE reads were re-called with MiXCR into one record per CDR3 protein. The table lists around 65,000 distinct CDR3 sequences, less than 9.5% of them singletons, with about 1.1% in the top ten. The sequenced sample consisted of PBMCs or a T cell subset sorted from them (not recorded which). The receptor set was obtained from a man aged 18 to 30 who had mild COVID-19 (a few samples of this study predate the infection). Cell type and time point are not known.

In this sample, this clonotype turned up a few times. The chain uses TRBV7-6 and TRBJ2-3, with a weak D call TRBD2 (6 bases). V gave up 5 bases and J gave up 0 bases, with 15 bases separating them. The CDR3 totals 16 residues. The V gene's germline CDR1 is SGHVS and CDR2 FNYEAQ. The DNA of the CDR3 is TGTGCCAGCAGCAAATCAAATCGGGGGAGCACAGATACGCAGTATTTT. It yields the protein CASSKSNRGSTDTQYF. The full variable domain, its missing parts supplied by reference TRBV7-6 and TRBJ2-3, is GAGVSQSPRYKVTKRGQDVALRCDPISGHVSLYWYRQALGQGPEFLTYFNYEAQQDKSGLPNDRFSAERPEGSISTLTIQRTEQRDSAMYRCASSKSNRGSTDTQYFGPGTRLTVL.

CDR3: CASSENLWDPNEQFF. CDR3 nucleotides: TGTGCCAGCAGCGAGAATCTTTGGGATCCCAATGAGCAGTTCTTC. The chain uses TRBV9 and TRBJ2-1; D unresolved. This CDR3 has 15 amino acids. Germline CDR1 reads SGDLS; CDR2 reads YYNGEE. V was shortened by 3 bases and J by 6 bases, with 16 bases between the two germline ends.

This sequence joins TRBV28 and TRBJ1-2; 7 bases align to TRBD1. V lost 6 bases, J lost 2 bases, and 6 bases stayed unmatched. Germline V CDR1 and CDR2: MDHEN, SYDVKM. The CDR3 is made up of 14 amino acids. The CDR3 region is CASSPGQENYGYTF. CDR3 nucleotides: TGTGCCAGCAGCCCTGGACAGGAGAACTATGGCTACACCTTC.

The chain uses TRBV7-6 and TRBJ2-5, with D maybe TRBD2 (5 bases). This CDR3 is built from 13 residues. Trimming left V 1 base short and J 5 bases short, with 8 bases between. CDR1 is SGHVS, CDR2 FNYEAQ, per germline. The CDR3 coding sequence is TGTGCCAGCAGCTTAGGGACTCAGGAGACCCAGTACTTC. This gives the protein CASSLGTQETQYF.

The gene calls are TRBV5-1 and TRBJ2-3; either TRBD1 or TRBD2 may supply D (5 bases each). CDR3 length equals 16 residues. V lost 5 bases to trimming and J lost 5 bases, with 21 bases between them. CDR1 is SGHRS, CDR2 YFSETQ, per germline. The DNA for the CDR3 is TGCGCCAGCAGGAACGGGGCCAGGGTTTATCAAGATACGCAGTATTTT. It yields the protein CASRNGARVYQDTQYF.

This clonotype was seen only a few times. This chain joins TRBV4-2 and TRBJ2-5, with TRBD2 matching over 10 bases. CDR1 LGHNA and CDR2 YNFKEQ come from the germline V gene. The trim removed 4 bases at V and 4 bases at J, leaving 9 bases unmatched. The CDR3 consists of 16 residues. This CDR3 reads CASSRSGGAFGETQYF. The CDR3 coding sequence is TGTGCCAGCAGCCGGAGCGGGGGGGCCTTTGGAGAGACCCAGTACTTC.

The genes are TRBV28 and TRBJ2-1; D not certain. There are 13 residues in the CDR3. Germline CDR1 MDHEN, CDR2 SYDVKM. The V end was cut by 6 bases, the J end by 15 bases, with 21 bases between. The CDR3 here is CASRPIPGSPGFF. The CDR3 DNA is TGTGCCAGCAGACCTATACCGGGCAGCCCGGGGTTCTTC.

This clonotype was recorded many times. The CDR3: CASSLFPDRGETQYF. CDR3 nucleotide sequence: TGCGCCAGCAGCTTATTCCCAGACAGAGGGGAGACCCAGTACTTC. The chain uses TRBV5-1 and TRBJ2-5; tentatively, D is TRBD1 or TRBD2 (5 bases each). Trimming took off 2 bases at V and 5 bases at J, with 16 bases between the two ends. CDR1 and CDR2 from the germline V gene are SGHRS and YFSETQ. The CDR3 length is 15 residues.

The J gene is TRBJ2-3, the V gene TRBV4-1; D unclear. CDR3 length: 13 amino acids. Trimming pared 3 bases from V and 6 bases from J, leaving 10 bases between. Germline CDR1 reads MGHRA; CDR2 reads YSYEKL. CDR3 nucleotide sequence: TGCGCCAGCAGCCACCCGTCCGGGGATACGCAGTATTTT. Encoded protein: CASSHPSGDTQYF.

In this sample, this clonotype turned up a few times. The chain uses TRBV7-2 and TRBJ2-1; 7 bases match TRBD2. Germline trimming cut 5 bases from V and 4 bases from J; bases unmatched to any gene: 5. The CDR3 loop spans 14 amino acids. Germline V CDR1 and CDR2: SGHTA, FQGNSA. The CDR3 nucleotides are TGTGCCAGCAGCGCCCGGACTAGTTACAATGAGCAGTTCTTC. Translation gives CASSARTSYNEQFF. The variable domain in full, completed from reference TRBV7-2 and TRBJ2-1, reads GAGVSQSPSNKVTEKGKDVELRCDPISGHTALYWYRQSLGQGLEFLIYFQGNSAPDKSGLPSDRFSAERTGGSVSTLTIQRTQQEDSAVYLCASSARTSYNEQFFGPGTRLTVL.

This clonotype came up many times. CDR3 nucleotides: TGTGCCAGCAGCGGGGTACCTTATGTGCAGTATTTT. Protein product: CASSGVPYVQYF. This chain links TRBV7-2 with TRBJ2-3; D gene uncertain. Germline V gene lookup returns CDR1 SGHTA and CDR2 FQGNSA. CDR3 size: 12 residues. The germline V and J ends were trimmed by 5 bases and 11 bases, with 14 bases remaining between them.

The chain combines TRBV4-3 with TRBJ2-1; tentatively, D is TRBD1 (5 bases). Germline values: CDR1 LGHNA, CDR2 YSLEER. The CDR3 length is 17 residues. Between the trimmed V and J ends, which lost 0 bases and 2 bases, there was a span of 14 bases. This CDR3 is CASSQDMGRPTYNEQFF. The CDR3 DNA reads as TGCGCCAGCAGCCAAGATATGGGGCGTCCAACCTACAATGAGCAGTTCTTC.

V is TRBV28 and J is TRBJ1-1; D possibly corresponds to TRBD1 (6 bases). CDR1 is MDHEN and CDR2 is SYDVKM in the germline V gene. V was trimmed by 7 bases and J by 4 bases, leaving 22 bases between them. This CDR3 region has 16 residues. CDR3 residues: CASTPSGGARGTEAFF. In DNA form, the CDR3 reads TGTGCCAGCACTCCCTCCGGGGGGGCCAGGGGCACTGAAGCTTTCTTT. Combining the CDR3 with reference TRBV28 and TRBJ1-1 gives the whole variable domain DVKVTQSSRYLVKRTGEKVFLECVQDMDHENMFWYRQDPGLGLRLIYFSYDVKMKEKGDIPEGYSVSREKKERFSLILESASTNQTSMYLCASTPSGGARGTEAFFGQGTRLTVV.

This clonotype occurred a few times. This chain joins TRBV29-1 and TRBJ1-6, with a tentative D call TRBD1 (5 bases). Germline V gene lookup returns CDR1 SQVTM and CDR2 ANQGSEA. Trimming stripped 6 bases from V and 7 bases from J, with 13 bases between. This CDR3 has 13 residues. The DNA of the CDR3 is TGCAGCGTAGGGGACGCAAGCAATTCACCCCTCCACTTT. Its translation is CSVGDASNSPLHF.

This clonotype was detected many times. The J gene is TRBJ2-1, the V gene TRBV20-1, with D uncertain. Germline V gene data show CDR1 as DFQATT and CDR2 as SNEGSKA (reference sequence). Trimming shortened V by 6 bases and J by 4 bases, and 10 bases separated the two germline ends. This CDR3 has 12 amino acids. The CDR3 sequence: CSAPRIYNEQFF. The CDR3 DNA sequence: TGCAGTGCGCCCAGGATTTACAATGAGCAGTTCTTC.

In its sample, this clonotype was seen a few times. The chain combines TRBV3-1 with TRBJ2-1; D is perhaps TRBD1 or TRBD2 (5 bases each). The germline gives CDR1 LGHDT, CDR2 YNNKEL (reference sequence). V was cut by 1 base and J by 7 bases, with 11 bases left in between. The CDR3 runs to 14 residues. The CDR3 sequence: CASSQGIEGNEQFF. The CDR3 nucleotides are TGTGCCAGCAGCCAAGGGATCGAGGGGAATGAGCAGTTCTTC.

This clonotype was detected a few times. The CDR3 protein is CASSFRLATSTDTQYF. CDR3 nucleotides: TGTGCCAGCAGCTTCCGACTAGCGACTAGCACAGATACGCAGTATTTT. The J gene is TRBJ2-3, the V gene TRBV7-2, with TRBD2 matching over 8 bases. CDR3 length: 16 residues. Germline V gene lookup returns CDR1 SGHTA and CDR2 FQGNSA. V was clipped by 3 bases and J by 0 bases; unmatched bases: 5.

Only a few counts were recorded for this clonotype. CDR3 residues: CASRDRGHEQYV. CDR3 DNA sequence: TGTGCCAGCCGGGACAGGGGCCACGAGCAGTACGTC. The gene calls are TRBV6-2 or TRBV6-3 and TRBJ2-7; the match to TRBD1 covers 10 bases. Trimming cost V 8 bases and J 5 bases; bases outside gene matches: 3. The CDR3 runs to 12 residues. Germline loops: CDR1 MNHEY, CDR2 SVGEGT.

The gene calls are TRBV3-1 and TRBJ2-2; TRBD1 aligns across 7 bases. The CDR3 is made up of 13 amino acids. Germline V gives CDR1 LGHDT, CDR2 YNNKEL (reference sequence). Germline trimming cut 4 bases from V and 7 bases from J; bases unmatched to any gene: 3. CDR3 in DNA: TGTGCCAGCAGCCGACAGGGAAACGGGGAGCTGTTTTTT. This gives the protein CASSRQGNGELFF.

This clonotype showed up just a few times. J is TRBJ1-5 and V is TRBV2; no definite D call. The V end was cut by 4 bases, the J end by 0 bases, with 4 bases between. CDR3 length equals 13 residues. CDR1 is SNHLY and CDR2 is FYNNEI in the germline V gene. CDR3 region: CASSVYSNQPQHF. The CDR3 DNA follows: TGTGCCAGCAGTGTTTATAGCAATCAGCCCCAGCATTTT.

This clonotype has a handful of counts. The CDR3 sequence is CSARGAGTDTQYF. For the CDR3, the DNA is TGCAGTGCTAGGGGGGCCGGCACAGATACGCAGTATTTT. The chain uses TRBV20-1 and TRBJ2-3, with D maybe TRBD1 (6 bases). CDR1 is DFQATT and CDR2 is SNEGSKA in the germline V gene (reference sequence). This CDR3 region has 13 residues. The germline V and J ends were trimmed by 3 bases and 1 base, with 8 bases remaining between them.

This clonotype was counted only a few times. This chain links TRBV11-1 with TRBJ2-1; D possibly corresponds to TRBD2 (6 bases). The CDR3 consists of 15 residues. CDR1 is SGHAT, CDR2 FQDESV, per germline (reference sequence). V gave up 5 bases and J gave up 7 bases, with 18 bases separating them. CDR3 nucleotides: TGTGCCAGCAGCCCCCTCGGGTGGGGGGTTAATGAGCAGTTCTTC. The encoded protein is CASSPLGWGVNEQFF. The variable domain in full, completed from reference TRBV11-1 and TRBJ2-1, reads EAEVAQSPRYKITEKSQAVAFWCDPISGHATLYWYRQILGQGPELLVQFQDESVVDDSQLPKDRFSAERLKGVDSTLKIQPAELGDSAMYLCASSPLGWGVNEQFFGPGTRLTVL.

This chain connects TRBV7-9 to TRBJ1-1; 7 bases fit TRBD1. CDR3 length equals 15 residues. The germline CDR1 and CDR2 sequences are SEHNR and FQNEAQ (reference sequence). V was clipped by 5 bases and J by 6 bases; unmatched bases: 12. In DNA, the CDR3 is TGTGCCAGCAGCCAGACGACAGGGCGTCCCCCTGAAGCTTTCTTT. This encodes CASSQTTGRPPEAFF.

This chain connects TRBV21-1 to TRBJ1-2. TRBV21-1 is a pseudogene locus. The CDR3 consists of 12 residues. The CDR3 loop is CASGGSFYGYTF. CDR3 DNA: TGTGCCAGCGGAGGATCTTTCTATGGCTACACCTTC.

The chain combines TRBV6-6 with TRBJ2-1, with TRBD2 matching over 7 bases. This CDR3 has 14 amino acids. In germline, CDR1 is MNHNY, CDR2 SVGAGI (reference sequence). V lost 6 bases, J lost 7 bases, and 9 bases stayed unmatched. Here the CDR3 reads CASRTGTIPNEQFF. The CDR3 region has the DNA TGTGCCAGCAGAACCGGGACTATTCCTAATGAGCAGTTCTTC.

A few counts support this clonotype. The gene calls are TRBV6-5 and TRBJ2-2; 7 bases line up with TRBD1. The CDR3 extends over 14 amino acids. CDR1 MNHEY and CDR2 SVGAGI come from the germline V gene. With 6 bases clipped from V and 6 bases from J, the junction kept 7 bases outside the gene matches. DNA for the CDR3: TGTGCCAGCAGGAAGACAGGGACCCCCGGGGAGCTGTTTTTT. As protein: CASRKTGTPGELFF.

The genes are TRBV6-2 or TRBV6-3 and TRBJ2-1; 7 bases fit TRBD2. CDR1 MNHEY and CDR2 SVGEGT come from the germline V gene. There are 14 residues in the CDR3. J was trimmed by 1 base and V by 8 bases; bases with no gene match: 5. This CDR3 is CASRLAESYNEQFF. CDR3 DNA sequence: TGTGCCAGCCGCCTAGCGGAATCCTACAATGAGCAGTTCTTC.

V usage is TRBV20-1 and J usage is TRBJ1-1, with D tentatively TRBD1 (6 bases). Germline V gene lookup returns CDR1 DFQATT and CDR2 SNEGSKA (reference sequence). There are 14 residues in the CDR3. The ends were cut back, 3 bases at V and 5 bases at J, with 16 bases in the middle. CDR3 protein: CSARLQGFGTEAFF. CDR3 in DNA: TGCAGTGCTAGGTTACAGGGCTTCGGAACTGAAGCTTTCTTT.